This is a list of T cell receptor beta chains from one sample in a study of T cell responses to AZD1222 COVID-19 vaccine. Sequencing was performed with immunoSEQ multiplex PCR; in TCRdb, only in-frame clones are kept and a portion is missing. The sample has approximately 27,000 clones, about 89% seen once; the top ten hold 1% to 1.5%. The sample in question was peripheral blood, obtained on day 0 of AZD1222 vaccination. These receptors were collected from an adult in good health. The CDR3 runs from the conserved cysteine through the conserved F or W. Fields, in order: V gene, clone size, CDR3 length, D gene, J gene, CDR3 DNA, CDR3 protein. The D gene is left open where the match is weak. The size field is filled for only some rows; it gives once, few, many or a size class.

TRBV25-1,.,16,.,TRBJ1-3,TGTGCCAGCAGTGCCCCGTCCTCTCCCTCTGGAAACACCATATATTTT,CASSAPSSPSGNTIYF
TRBV5-4,.,15,.,TRBJ1-2,TGTGCCAGCAGCTTGGATGGTCCGGAAACAGGTGGCTACACCTTC,CASSLDGPETGGYTF
TRBV6-5,once,16,.,TRBJ2-7,TGTGCCAGCAGTTACTCAACAGGTCCAAGGTCCTACGAGCAGTACTTC,CASSYSTGPRSYEQYF
TRBV9,once,16,TRBD2,TRBJ2-1,TGTGCCAGCAGCGTAGAACCCAGCGGGAGGGGCGGTGAGCAGTTCTTC,CASSVEPSGRGGEQFF
TRBV27,.,13,.,TRBJ1-2,TGTGCCAGCAGCGTTGGCAGGTACTATGGCTACACCTTC,CASSVGRYYGYTF
TRBV6-4,.,17,TRBD1,TRBJ2-6,TGTGCCAGCAGTCCCGGGACAGGGCAGGCTGGGGCCAACGTCCTGACTTTC,CASSPGTGQAGANVLTF
TRBV19,.,17,TRBD1,TRBJ2-1,TGTGCCAGTAGTATAACGGGTGGGACAGGGCCCTACAATGAGCAGTTCTTC,CASSITGGTGPYNEQFF
TRBV30,.,14,.,TRBJ2-7,TGTGCCTGGAGTGTTCAGCGGGCCCACTACGAGCAGTACTTC,CAWSVQRAHYEQYF
TRBV6-5,.,14,TRBD1,TRBJ1-5,TGTGCCAGCAATACAGGGGATAGCAATCAGCCCCAGCATTTT,CASNTGDSNQPQHF
TRBV9,.,15,TRBD2,TRBJ2-2,TGTGCCAGCAGCATCTTGGCGGGAGAGGGCGGGGAGCTGTTTTTT,CASSILAGEGGELFF